The sequence of this T cell receptor beta chain was determined in a study of blood T cell repertoires in COVID-19. On the study more broadly: PBMCs, B-cell-depleted T cells, or T cells provided the cDNA or gDNA that made up the material.

Only in-frame clones appear in the TCRdb table, and some are missing; sequencing was by immunoSEQ multiplex PCR. The data contain some 93,000 clones, about 76% of them singletons. The germline gives CDR1 LNHDA, CDR2 SQIVND (reference sequence). This CDR3 spans 14 amino acids. V shed 5 bases, J shed 4 bases, and the junction held 4 bases outside the gene matches. Sequenced sample: peripheral blood. This TCR was sampled from a human donor in a cohort sampled during active COVID-19. The V and J genes are TRBV19 and TRBJ1-4, with TRBD1 matching 7 bases. The CDR3 sequence: CASSAGTVNEKLFF. In DNA, the CDR3 is TGTGCCAGTAGTGCAGGGACAGTTAATGAAAAACTGTTTTTT. Full variable domain (remainder filled in from reference TRBV19 and TRBJ1-4): DGGITQSPKYLFRKEGQNVTLSCEQNLNHDAMYWYRQDPGQGLRLIYYSQIVNDFQKGDIAEGYSVSREKKESFPLTVTSAQKNPTAFYLCASSAGTVNEKLFFGSGTQLSVL.